This T cell receptor (beta chain) stems from a study of T cell repertoires in ileal Crohn's disease. The overall study: Postoperative therapy was given to about half: some eleven thiopurines, around 17 anti-TNF agents.

V lost 4 bases, J lost 8 bases, and 8 bases stayed unmatched. CDR3 length equals 15 residues. CDR1 and CDR2 from the germline V gene are SGHDT and YYEEEE. A word on this clone: What it binds is not known.

TCRdb's table, derived via immunoSEQ multiplex PCR, lists solely in-frame clones and lacks some. The repertoire has 30,000 to 35,000 clones, just under 80% of them found once; the top ten carry roughly 19%. Study outcomes and limitations: High-frequency clones were more common in sorted CD8 than CD4 cells. Endoscopic recurrence occurred in every patient whose clonality exceeded 26.8%.

This sequence was found in an adult with Crohn's disease. The chain uses TRBV5-6 and TRBJ1-4, with 10 bases that match TRBD1. Sequencing was performed on ileal tissue. The CDR3 DNA follows: TGTGCCAGCAGCCGGGGTCGGACAGGGGGAGAAAAACTGTTTTTT. Translation gives CASSRGRTGGEKLFF. The full variable domain, with the rest looked up from reference TRBV5-6 and TRBJ1-4, is DAGVTQSPTHLIKTRGQQVTLRCSPKSGHDTVSWYQQALGQGPQFIFQYYEEEERQRGNFPDRFSGHQFPNYSSELNVNALLLGDSALYLCASSRGRTGGEKLFFGSGTQLSVL.